This T cell receptor beta chain appears in the sequencing data of a study of human T cells and chemical hapten exposure. Study results and limitations: TCRs above 1 in 1000 frequency did not change with DPC sensitization.

The V gene's germline CDR1 is SGHNT and CDR2 YENEEA. The CDR3 has 20 amino acids. V lost 2 bases and J lost 0, with 23 bases in between. This clonotype was observed a few times. Its target is not known. Regarding time point: pre-sensitization, week 0. Stated treatment: therapeutic diphenylcyclopropenone sensitization with weekly scalp DPC. TCRdb itself ran the RACE reads through MiXCR, one entry per CDR3 protein. The sample shows about 290,000 distinct CDR3 sequences, roughly 7.4% of them seen only once. Sequenced material: whole blood, taken in connection with sensitization to the hapten diphenylcyclopropenone (DPC). This chain links TRBV11-3 with TRBJ2-1; D remains ambiguous. The clonotype comes from a man aged 18-30 years with alopecia areata. Some clones in this sample may be carry-over from other donors' samples. CDR3 nucleotide sequence: TGTGCCAGCAGCTTACGTTCGAGGACCCAGACATTTTCCTCCTACAATGAGCAGTTCTTC. Translated: CASSLRSRTQTFSSYNEQFF.